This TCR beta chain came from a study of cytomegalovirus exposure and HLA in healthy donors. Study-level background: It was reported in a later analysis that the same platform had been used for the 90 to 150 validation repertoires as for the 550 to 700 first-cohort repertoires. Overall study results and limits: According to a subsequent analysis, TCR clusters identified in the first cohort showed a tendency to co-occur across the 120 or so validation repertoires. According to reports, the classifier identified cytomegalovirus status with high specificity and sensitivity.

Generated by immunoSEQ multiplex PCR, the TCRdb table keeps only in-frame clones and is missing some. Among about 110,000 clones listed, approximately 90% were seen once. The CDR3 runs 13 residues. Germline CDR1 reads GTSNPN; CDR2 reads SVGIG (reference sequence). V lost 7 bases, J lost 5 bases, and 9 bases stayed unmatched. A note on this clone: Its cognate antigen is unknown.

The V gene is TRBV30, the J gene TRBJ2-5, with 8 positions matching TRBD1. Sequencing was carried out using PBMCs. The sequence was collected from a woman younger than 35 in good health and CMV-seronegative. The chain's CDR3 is CAFDRGRWETQYF. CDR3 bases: TGTGCCTTTGACAGGGGTAGGTGGGAGACCCAGTACTTC.